The clone carrying this TCR beta chain has just one count. Its antigen is unidentified. The sample comes from a study of response to subunit inactivated influenza vaccine. MiXCR was run by TCRdb on the RT-PCR reads, yielding one entry per CDR3 protein. In the table there are under 950,000 distinct CDR3 sequences, 21% of which are singletons. Germline V gene sequence: CDR1 SNHLY, CDR2 FYNNEI. The length of the CDR3 is 15 residues. V lost 7 bases, J lost 4 bases, and 17 bases lay in between. Study-wide points: That few new T cells are recruited by each seasonal influenza vaccination was the authors' suggestion.

The material was PBMCs from blood, obtained roughly 5 days after vaccination. This sequence originates from a man aged 45-65 years who received an inactivated influenza vaccine. The chain uses TRBV2 and TRBJ2-1, with a tentative D call TRBD2 (6 bases). The CDR3 spells CASIPDVGTYNEQFF. The DNA of the CDR3 is TGTGCCAGCATCCCAGATGTGGGGACTTACAATGAGCAGTTCTTC. Full variable domain (remainder filled in from reference TRBV2 and TRBJ2-1): EPEVTQTPSHQVTQMGQEVILRCVPISNHLYFYWYRQILGQKVEFLVSFYNNEISEKSEIFDDQFSVERPDGSNFTLKIRSTKLEDSAMYFCASIPDVGTYNEQFFGPGTRLTVL.